This is a list of T cell receptor beta chains from one sample in a study of cytomegalovirus exposure and HLA in healthy donors. This table comes from immunoSEQ multiplex PCR, and its TCRdb copy is limited to in-frame clones, with some not included. The sample contains roughly 350,000 clones, roughly 89% of which appear only once. Specimen: PBMCs. These receptor sequences come from a young woman in good health and CMV-seronegative. Both conserved end residues are trimmed from each CDR3. The order of the fields is V gene, CDR3 protein.

TRBV5-4,ASSPGTSGRASSYEQY
TRBV27,ASARLAGDLEQY
TRBV28,ASETSGSGEQY
TRBV18,ASSPRRPGGQTPYEQY
TRBV9,ASSVGTGVSGETQY
TRBV27,ASRGREGQDEQY
TRBV11-2,ASSLGQGGTEAF
TRBV5-1,ASSSLKTGRDTEAF
TRBV5-4,ASSLVGQRRTDTQY
TRBV6-1,ASSDHEAGDTEAF